This entry is about one T cell receptor beta chain. At least ten counts were recorded for this clonotype. The antigen this receptor binds is unknown. It has no much larger one-base neighbor in the sample; base qualities were not kept. This sample was included in a study of neurological immune-mediated disorders (dated by TCRdb to the late 2010s). For the study in its entirety: Using UMI-based sequencing, the study compared peripheral blood TCR-beta repertoires from patients with HTLV-I-associated myelopathy (HAM/TSP), patients with multiple sclerosis, and healthy controls. The approximately 98 TCR-beta libraries included longitudinal samples, technical triplicates and paired sorted CD4+ and CD8+ T-cell subsets alongside PBMC samples. Of the approximately 70 subjects in the cohort, about 14 were HAM/TSP patients, approximately 34 were multiple sclerosis patients, and about 20 were healthy controls.

Broader findings and caveats from the paper: No identical CDR3 amino acid sequences were shared among expanded clones across subjects, suggesting private TCR-beta repertoires in all groups. TCR clonal expansion was greatest in HAM/TSP patients and smallest in MS patients, who ranked below even healthy controls.

For unsorted PBMC libraries, 2 million PBMCs were used after storage in RNAlater at -80 degrees C until RNA extraction. Peripheral blood was subjected to Ficoll-Hypaque density gradient centrifugation to isolate PBMCs, which were then cryopreserved in liquid nitrogen. CDR1 and CDR2, per the germline V gene (reference sequence), are DFQATT and SNEGSKA. V loses 1 base at its end and J loses 2 bases; junction bases beyond the gene matches: 5. Reading from cysteine to phenylalanine, the CDR3 counts 16 amino acids. The CDR3 DNA has 48 bases and is translated from base 1. cDNA synthesis used template-switch 5'RACE with a primer carrying a 10-nucleotide random unique molecular identifier tagging each TCR transcript. Every sequencing run yielded over 160 million TCR-beta sequences covering 15-18 subjects. The RNeasy kit was used to extract total RNA. The KAPA Real-time Library Amplification kit was used to amplify TCR-beta VDJ regions with primers targeting the TCR constant region and the 5'RACE anchor. A first PCR added sample indexes and Illumina adaptors, and a second PCR then raised library yield. After Ampure bead purification, the TCR product of roughly 650 bp was size-selected on a 2% E-gel SizeSelection system. Before pooling, library quality was checked on a Bioanalyzer, concentration was measured with Qubit, and libraries were quantified with the Kapa Library Quantification kit. Paired-end 2 x 150 bp sequencing of the libraries was performed on an Illumina HiSeq 2500. To increase sequence diversity, roughly 24-31% phiX was spiked into each library pool. The original methods were these. Quality-filtered reads were processed with the UMI-based MiGEC pipeline, which removed over 85% of raw TCR sequences during error correction. VDJ genes were aligned to IMGT germline references, and each clonotype was defined by a unique CDR3 amino acid sequence together with V-J genes. Clonal expansion, Shannon diversity and CDR3 relatedness were evaluated with VDJtools (CalcPairwiseDistances, ClusterSamples), while phylogenetic trees were built in CLCbio workbench. Using coefficient-of-variation modelling across technical triplicates, the study counted a clone as expanded if it had at least 8 unique UMIs. TCRdb cleaned the public reads at Q25 with fastp, built clones with MiXCR and kept in-frame beta chains. For every CDR3 protein sequence, its rows merge into one entry that carries the most common genes and DNA. These V and J calls rely on TCRdb rather than the paper's analysis. The sample table shows tens of thousands of distinct CDR3 sequences, and 10% are seen once. The ten largest clones add up to about 20% of the sample.

This TCR was recovered from a woman aged 60-75 years with HTLV-1-associated myelopathy (HAM/TSP). The V gene is TRBV20-1 and the J gene is TRBJ2-3; TRBD2 aligns with 11 central bases. The sequencing sample was made of PBMCs. The DNA sequence is as follows: TGCAGTGCTAGAGGGGGACTAGCGGTCTCCACAGATACGCAGTATTTT. The translation is CSARGGLAVSTDTQYF.